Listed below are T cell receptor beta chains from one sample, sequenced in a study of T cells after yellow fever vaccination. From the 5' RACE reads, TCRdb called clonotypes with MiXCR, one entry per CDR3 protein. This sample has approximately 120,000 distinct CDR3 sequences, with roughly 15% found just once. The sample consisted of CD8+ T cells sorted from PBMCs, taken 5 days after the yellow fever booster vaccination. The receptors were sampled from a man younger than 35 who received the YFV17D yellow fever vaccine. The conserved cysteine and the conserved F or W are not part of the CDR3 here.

ASSHRLAGGDTQY | TRBV4-1
ASNLWNTGGNTIY | TRBV5-6
ASTLTGVNTEAF | TRBV5-1
ASSQFLTDTQY | TRBV4-1
SARSELYQETQY | TRBV20-1
ASSQEIWTSGHNEQF | TRBV4-1
ASSAPGQQY | TRBV4-1
SAGIGGEAF | TRBV20-1
ASSPRQTSSGNTIY | TRBV7-9
SAREGSGQPQH | TRBV20-1
ASSFWGSGGQETQY | TRBV27
ASSPGRGGIQY | TRBV4-1
ASSRGRLAGGYNEQF | TRBV6-2/TRBV6-3
ASSYETGGNEQF | TRBV6-2/TRBV6-3
ASSPRGEGETQY | TRBV27
ASTLPTIGTAKGAQY | TRBV7-9
ASRLVGSQPQH | TRBV6-6
ASSRSRYYGYT | TRBV19
SARDRAESYNEQF | TRBV20-1
SVDDSDRGEEKLF | TRBV29-1
ASSLGAGSGNEQF | TRBV12-3/TRBV12-4
ASSFQGAGRDTQY | TRBV13
ASSQDPVPYEQY | TRBV14
ASSPTGRIYGYT | TRBV7-9
ASSESEGAGSPLH | TRBV10-2
ASSLTGPQPQH | TRBV5-5
AISEGSEAF | TRBV10-3
SVESGRAEAF | TRBV29-1
ASSLGAGSHYEQY | TRBV7-6
ASSAGLGPYEQY | TRBV4-1
ASSSEGGRSTDTQY | TRBV7-3
ASSFRGGLGDEQF | TRBV5-1
SVTDREPNYGYT | TRBV29-1
ASSYSTGQGTRAGELF | TRBV6-6
ASSRGTSGDYNEQF | TRBV4-1